This T cell receptor (beta chain) comes out of a study of blood T cell repertoires in COVID-19. Study in general: Nucleic acid was either cDNA or gDNA, and it came from T cells, B-cell-depleted T cells, or PBMCs.

Germline lookup yields CDR1 SGDLS and CDR2 YYNGEE. This CDR3 has 17 residues. V shed 4 bases, J shed 7 bases, and the junction held 8 bases outside the gene matches. Original data processing: Cell counts per sample came from amplifying reference gene primers. Profiling relied on immunoSEQ multiplex PCR, and the TCRdb table lists in-frame clones only, not all of them. V and J calls and clone size are those listed in that table; D and trimming were worked out from the DNA. The sample lists under 95,000 clones, approximately 88% occurring once. Sequencing input: peripheral blood. The TCR was taken from a woman older than 75 with active or convalescent COVID-19. The chain joins TRBV9 to TRBJ2-1, with 16 bases identical to TRBD2. DNA of the CDR3: TGTGCCAGCAGCACCGGGACTAGCGGGGGGGTGGAAAATGAGCAGTTCTTC. Translated, it gives CASSTGTSGGVENEQFF.